These T cell receptor beta chains were read from a single sample in a study of shared clonotypes between healthy human individuals. The assay was immunoSEQ multiplex PCR, and TCRdb's table has in-frame clones only and misses some. The sample comprises roughly 2.4 million clones, almost 96% of which are singletons, and approximately 0.13% rests with the top ten. Material for sequencing was naive CD4+ T cells sorted from blood. These receptors all come from a man younger than 35 in good health. Both conserved end residues are part of each CDR3. Each record gives: J gene, D gene, clone size, V gene, CDR3 DNA, CDR3 protein. The D gene is left open where the match is weak. A clone size is listed for some rows: how often the clone was seen (once, few, many), or a class if it is expanded.

j_gene: TRBJ2-5
d_gene: NA
abundance: NA
v_gene: TRBV5-1
CDR3nt: TGCGCCAGCAACCCTCACAGTCACCAAGAGACCCAGTACTTC
CDR3aa: CASNPHSHQETQYF

j_gene: TRBJ2-7
d_gene: TRBD1
abundance: NA
v_gene: TRBV7-2
CDR3nt: TGTGCCAGCAGCTTAAAGACAGGGGGCGCTGTATACGAGCAGTACTTC
CDR3aa: CASSLKTGGAVYEQYF

j_gene: TRBJ1-1
d_gene: NA
abundance: few
v_gene: TRBV28
CDR3nt: TGTGCCAGCAGTTTACGGGTTACTGAAGCTTTCTTT
CDR3aa: CASSLRVTEAFF

j_gene: TRBJ1-6
d_gene: NA
abundance: NA
v_gene: TRBV9
CDR3nt: TGTGCCAGCAGCGTAGGGGGAAATTCACCCCTCCACTTT
CDR3aa: CASSVGGNSPLHF

j_gene: TRBJ1-2
d_gene: NA
abundance: NA
v_gene: TRBV18
CDR3nt: TGTGCCAGCTCCCCTGGACAGTACTATGGCTACACCTTC
CDR3aa: CASSPGQYYGYTF

j_gene: TRBJ2-3
d_gene: TRBD2
abundance: NA
v_gene: TRBV4-2
CDR3nt: TGTGCCAGCAGCCAGGGGGGGTGGTTCGCTAGCACAGATACGCAGTATTTT
CDR3aa: CASSQGGWFASTDTQYF

j_gene: TRBJ2-5
d_gene: NA
abundance: NA
v_gene: TRBV12-5
CDR3nt: TGTGCTAGTGGCCCCGCTGTGCAAGAGACCCAGTACTTC
CDR3aa: CASGPAVQETQYF

j_gene: TRBJ2-7
d_gene: NA
abundance: NA
v_gene: TRBV7-2
CDR3nt: TGTGCCAGCAGCTTGAGTGACGGGCCCTACGAGCAGTACTTC
CDR3aa: CASSLSDGPYEQYF

j_gene: TRBJ2-7
d_gene: TRBD1
abundance: NA
v_gene: TRBV7-2
CDR3nt: TGTGCCAGCAGCGCGCCGGACAGGGGGCTTGACGAGCAGTACTTC
CDR3aa: CASSAPDRGLDEQYF

j_gene: TRBJ2-1
d_gene: TRBD2
abundance: NA
v_gene: TRBV19
CDR3nt: TGTGCCAGTAGTACGGCTAGCGGGGACAAATTACGAGTCTACAATGAGCAGTTCTTC
CDR3aa: CASSTASGDKLRVYNEQFF

j_gene: TRBJ2-2
d_gene: NA
abundance: NA
v_gene: TRBV29-1
CDR3nt: TGCAGCGTTGACAGGTCGAACACCGGGGAGCTGTTTTTT
CDR3aa: CSVDRSNTGELFF

j_gene: TRBJ1-2
d_gene: NA
abundance: NA
v_gene: TRBV5-1
CDR3nt: TGCGCCAGCAGCTTGGGACAGTCTAATGGCTACACCTTC
CDR3aa: CASSLGQSNGYTF

j_gene: TRBJ1-5
d_gene: NA
abundance: NA
v_gene: TRBV5-1
CDR3nt: TGCGCCAGCAGCTTGGTCCCAGGGAGCAATCAGCCCCAGCATTTT
CDR3aa: CASSLVPGSNQPQHF

j_gene: TRBJ2-1
d_gene: NA
abundance: NA
v_gene: TRBV18
CDR3nt: TGTGCCAGCTCACCACCCCGGGCCGAGCAGTTCTTC
CDR3aa: CASSPPRAEQFF

j_gene: TRBJ2-2
d_gene: NA
abundance: once
v_gene: TRBV9
CDR3nt: TGTGCCAGCAGCGAAGGACGGCTGACCGACACCGGGGAGCTGTTTTTT
CDR3aa: CASSEGRLTDTGELFF

j_gene: TRBJ2-7
d_gene: NA
abundance: NA
v_gene: TRBV6-5
CDR3nt: TGTGCCAGCAGTTTCACGGGGCCCAGGGCGGCGCAGTACTTC
CDR3aa: CASSFTGPRAAQYF

j_gene: TRBJ2-1
d_gene: NA
abundance: NA
v_gene: TRBV6-1
CDR3nt: TGTGCCAGCAGTGAAGAGGGGCGGACAGTAGGGAACAATGAGCAGTTCTTC
CDR3aa: CASSEEGRTVGNNEQFF

j_gene: TRBJ2-3
d_gene: NA
abundance: NA
v_gene: TRBV10-1
CDR3nt: TGCGCCAGCAGAATGGAGGGGAACGGAGATACGCAGTATTTT
CDR3aa: CASRMEGNGDTQYF

j_gene: TRBJ2-7
d_gene: TRBD2
abundance: NA
v_gene: TRBV18
CDR3nt: TGTGCCAGCTCACTCTCGACTAGCGGGGGCCAAGGGGAGCAGTACTTC
CDR3aa: CASSLSTSGGQGEQYF

j_gene: TRBJ2-2
d_gene: NA
abundance: NA
v_gene: TRBV28
CDR3nt: TGTGCCAGCAGTTTAATAGTGCCTGTGGAGCTGTTTTTT
CDR3aa: CASSLIVPVELFF

j_gene: TRBJ2-7
d_gene: NA
abundance: NA
v_gene: TRBV28
CDR3nt: TGTGCCAGCAATCCTTACCAGGGCGAGCAGTACTTC
CDR3aa: CASNPYQGEQYF

j_gene: TRBJ1-4
d_gene: NA
abundance: NA
v_gene: TRBV19
CDR3nt: TGTGCCAGTAAGCGGGGGGCAACTAATGAAAAACTGTTTTTT
CDR3aa: CASKRGATNEKLFF

j_gene: TRBJ1-6
d_gene: TRBD1
abundance: NA
v_gene: TRBV5-1
CDR3nt: TGCGCCAGCAGCCCCAAGGGACAGGAAGGTTCACCCCTCCACTTT
CDR3aa: CASSPKGQEGSPLHF

j_gene: TRBJ1-1
d_gene: NA
abundance: NA
v_gene: TRBV5-4
CDR3nt: TGTGCCAGCAGCCACGGACAGTACACTGAAGCTTTCTTT
CDR3aa: CASSHGQYTEAFF

j_gene: TRBJ2-1
d_gene: NA
abundance: once
v_gene: TRBV11-2
CDR3nt: TGTGCCAGCAGCTTCCGGGACCAATACAATGAGCAGTTCTTC
CDR3aa: CASSFRDQYNEQFF

j_gene: TRBJ1-5
d_gene: NA
abundance: NA
v_gene: TRBV4-3
CDR3nt: TGCGCCAGCAGCCAAGTGAGGGGGTCAAATGGGCCCCAGCATTTT
CDR3aa: CASSQVRGSNGPQHF

j_gene: TRBJ1-4
d_gene: NA
abundance: NA
v_gene: TRBV6-5
CDR3nt: TGTGCCAGCAGTCCCGGGGGGGCAACTAATGAAAAACTGTTTTTT
CDR3aa: CASSPGGATNEKLFF

j_gene: TRBJ2-3
d_gene: NA
abundance: NA
v_gene: TRBV6-5
CDR3nt: TGTGCCAGCAGTCCGCCGGGGGCAGCGGCAGATACGCAGTATTTT
CDR3aa: CASSPPGAAADTQYF

j_gene: TRBJ1-5
d_gene: NA
abundance: NA
v_gene: TRBV2
CDR3nt: TGTGCCAGCAGTGAGTTAGGGGGTAGCAATCAGCCCCAGCATTTT
CDR3aa: CASSELGGSNQPQHF

j_gene: TRBJ2-7
d_gene: NA
abundance: NA
v_gene: TRBV5-1
CDR3nt: TGCGCCAGCACCGTGACCGGGACACACGAAGGCGAGCAGTACTTC
CDR3aa: CASTVTGTHEGEQYF

j_gene: TRBJ2-1
d_gene: TRBD1
abundance: NA
v_gene: TRBV5-4
CDR3nt: TGTGCCAGCAGCCTACAATCGGGACAGGGTCGTGAGCAGTTCTTC
CDR3aa: CASSLQSGQGREQFF

j_gene: TRBJ2-2
d_gene: TRBD1
abundance: NA
v_gene: TRBV7-2
CDR3nt: TGTGCCAGCAGCTTATCTAGGGGGCTGAACACCGGGGAGCTGTTTTTT
CDR3aa: CASSLSRGLNTGELFF

j_gene: TRBJ2-7
d_gene: NA
abundance: NA
v_gene: TRBV27
CDR3nt: TGTGCCAGCAGTTTAGAGATTTCCTACGAGCAGTACTTC
CDR3aa: CASSLEISYEQYF

j_gene: TRBJ2-7
d_gene: NA
abundance: once
v_gene: TRBV6-5
CDR3nt: TGTGCCTCAGGGTCCTATAACGAGCAGTACTTC
CDR3aa: CASGSYNEQYF

j_gene: TRBJ2-3
d_gene: NA
abundance: NA
v_gene: TRBV28
CDR3nt: TGTGCCAGCAGTTCTAGGGACACAGATACGCAGTATTTT
CDR3aa: CASSSRDTDTQYF

j_gene: TRBJ1-6
d_gene: NA
abundance: NA
v_gene: TRBV30
CDR3nt: TGTGCCTGGAGTGCGGGGAATGCGGATAATTCACCCCTCCACTTT
CDR3aa: CAWSAGNADNSPLHF

j_gene: TRBJ1-1
d_gene: NA
abundance: once
v_gene: TRBV11-2
CDR3nt: TGTGCCAGCAGCTTATGGGGCCAGGGAGACACTGAAGCTTTCTTT
CDR3aa: CASSLWGQGDTEAFF

j_gene: TRBJ2-3
d_gene: TRBD2
abundance: NA
v_gene: TRBV30
CDR3nt: TGTGCCTGGAGTGCTAGCGGGGGGGCGAGAGATACGCAGTATTTT
CDR3aa: CAWSASGGARDTQYF

j_gene: TRBJ1-2
d_gene: TRBD1
abundance: NA
v_gene: TRBV4-1
CDR3nt: TGCGCCAGCAGCCCCCGACAGGGGAATAACTATGGCTACACCTTC
CDR3aa: CASSPRQGNNYGYTF